This TCR beta chain was obtained from a study of blood T cells in healthy people across ages. Regarding the study as a whole: Strongly correlated with naive T cell percentage was TCR beta diversity.

With respect to this clonotype: The antigen remains unidentified.

Alongside a J-beta primer mix, a sample-barcoded 5' primer served in a second PCR lasting roughly 6 to 11 cycles. Each TCR beta cDNA got a 12-nucleotide random molecular identifier. TCRdb redid the calling of the 5' RACE reads with MiXCR, one entry per CDR3 protein. This sample carries about 780,000 distinct CDR3 sequences, 25% to 30% of them seen once, and the ten largest clones take around 3%. Trimming took 4 bases from V and 6 from J, leaving 9 bases between them. Germline-derived CDR1 and CDR2 are SQVTM and ANQGSEA. The CDR3 has 12 residues. Peripheral blood was drawn, around 9.4 milliliters per donor. Separately, the same data were catalogued under a study of T cells of mothers and their children.

The clonotype originates from a boy younger than 18 in good health. Material for sequencing was blood. V and J are TRBV29-1 and TRBJ1-4; TRBD1 is a possible D gene (6 bases). The DNA of the CDR3 is TGCAGCGTTGCCAGGGGAGATGAAAAACTGTTTTTT. Translated: CSVARGDEKLFF.